The 6 T cell receptor beta chains in this list originate from one sample, sequenced in a study of CD8+ T cells in alopecia areata. cDNA prepared by RNA extraction and subsequent reverse transcription served as the template for sequencing. The assay was immunoSEQ multiplex PCR, and TCRdb's table has in-frame clones only and misses some. The sample yields tens of thousands of clones, roughly 61% seen once. The material was CD8+ T cells sorted from blood, obtained at week 0. Every receptor here comes from a human donor with alopecia areata.

V is TRBV6-1 and J is TRBJ2-2; D is ambiguous. The CDR3 extends over 14 amino acids. Germline CDR1 reads MNHNS; CDR2 reads SASEGT. Trimming took 6 bases from V and 1 from J, leaving 9 bases between them. The CDR3 reads CASSPGWNTGELFF. CDR3 DNA sequence: TGTGCCAGCAGCCCCGGTTGGAACACCGGGGAGCTGTTTTTT.

This chain joins TRBV29-1 and TRBJ2-1; D is undetermined. Trimming removed 3 bases from V and 10 bases from J, with 10 bases in between. This CDR3 is built from 11 residues. In germline, CDR1 is SQVTM, CDR2 ANQGSEA. CDR3 residues: CSVEWSEEQFF. In nucleotides, the CDR3 is TGCAGCGTTGAGTGGTCAGAAGAGCAGTTCTTC.

This chain links TRBV4-1 with TRBJ2-1, with 7 bases aligning to TRBD2. CDR1 and CDR2 (germline): MGHRA, YSYEKL. V lost 1 base to trimming and J lost 10 bases; unmatched junction nucleotides: 1. The CDR3 has 12 residues. CDR3 sequence reads: CASSQVGGEQFF. As DNA, the CDR3 is TGCGCCAGCAGCCAAGTCGGGGGGGAGCAGTTCTTC.

V gene TRBV18 combines with J gene TRBJ2-1; 8 nucleotides agree with TRBD1. The CDR3 runs to 14 residues. V gave up 5 bases and J gave up 8 bases; unmatched junction bases: 8. Germline V gene lookup returns CDR1 KGHSH and CDR2 LQKENI. In nucleotides, the CDR3 is TGTGCCAGCTCAGATGGGCAGGGGGCCGATGAGCAGTTCTTC. Its translation is CASSDGQGADEQFF.

V and J are TRBV6-6 and TRBJ2-2; the D is unclear. Germline CDR1 MNHNY, CDR2 SVGAGI (reference sequence). The CDR3 is 12 amino acids. V was cut by 5 bases and J by 0 bases, with 1 base left in between. CDR3 protein: CASSPNTGELFF. Written as DNA, the CDR3 is TGTGCCAGCAGTCCGAACACCGGGGAGCTGTTTTTT.

The sample holds one count of this clone. The chain couples TRBV9 to TRBJ2-2, with 7 positions matching TRBD1. This CDR3 is 17 amino acids long. Germline CDR1 reads SGDLS; CDR2 reads YYNGEE. V dropped 4 bases and J dropped 4; count of bases not matched to a gene: 13. The CDR3 spells CASSPPEWGQSTGELFF. Here the CDR3 DNA reads TGTGCCAGCAGCCCCCCTGAGTGGGGACAGAGCACCGGGGAGCTGTTTTTT.